The next 4 T cell receptor beta chains were all read from a single sample in a study of T-cell reconstitution after alpha-beta-depleted transplantation in children. The library targeted TCRbeta and was prepared with unique molecular identifiers. TCRdb reanalysed the PCR reads using MiXCR and keeps one entry per CDR3 protein. The sample has 450,000 to 700,000 distinct CDR3 sequences, about a quarter seen once. This material consisted of PBMCs, taken before TCRalphabeta/CD19-depleted stem cell transplant. These receptors came from a boy under two years old with Wiskott-Aldrich syndrome, due to receive a stem cell transplant.

J is TRBJ2-7 and V is TRBV20-1; D ambiguous. The germline V and J ends were trimmed by 4 bases and 3 bases, with 7 bases remaining between them. This CDR3 has 11 residues. CDR1 is DFQATT and CDR2 is SNEGSKA in the germline V gene (reference sequence). CDR3 loop: CSANLGYEQYF. The CDR3 nucleotides are TGCAGTGCTAACCTTGGCTACGAGCAGTACTTC.

This chain links TRBV10-3 with TRBJ2-3, with TRBD2 matching over 14 bases. This CDR3 spans 15 amino acids. After removal of 6 bases from V and 5 bases from J, the junction contained 4 bases not matched to a gene. In germline, CDR1 is ENHRY, CDR2 SYGVKD. CDR3 DNA sequence: TGTGCCATCAGGAGACTAGCGGGAGGGGAAGATACGCAGTATTTT. It encodes CAIRRLAGGEDTQYF.

This clonotype was detected only a few times. The chain links TRBV5-1 to TRBJ2-1; D may match TRBD1 or TRBD2 (5 bases each). There are 17 residues in the CDR3. Trimming left V 3 bases short and J 6 bases short, with 22 bases between. Germline V lookup: CDR1 SGHRS, CDR2 YFSETQ. The CDR3 sequence is CASSSGKGQVIVNEQFF. CDR3 coding DNA: TGCGCCAGCAGCTCCGGGAAGGGGCAGGTGATTGTCAATGAGCAGTTCTTC.

This clonotype was detected only a few times. This chain joins TRBV18 and TRBJ1-4; D gene ambiguous. The CDR3 loop spans 18 amino acids. Germline V gene lookup returns CDR1 KGHSH and CDR2 LQKENI. Trimming took off 1 base at V and 2 bases at J, with 17 bases between the two ends. This CDR3 reads CASSPQSLLGSTNEKLFF. CDR3 in DNA: TGTGCCAGCTCACCACAAAGTCTGTTGGGGTCCACTAATGAAAAACTGTTTTTT. The variable domain in full, with the rest retrieved from reference TRBV18 and TRBJ1-4, is NAGVMQNPRHLVRRRGQEARLRCSPMKGHSHVYWYRQLPEEGLKFMVYLQKENIIDESGMPKERFSAEFPKEGPSILRIQQVVRGDSAAYFCASSPQSLLGSTNEKLFFGSGTQLSVL.